This is a list of T cell receptor beta chains from one sample in a study of cytotoxic CD8 clonotypes in ibrutinib-treated CLL. The method was immunoSEQ multiplex PCR; TCRdb's version includes in-frame clones alone and lacks a portion of them. The sample has hundreds of thousands of clones; under 80% are singletons. The sequencing here drew on PBMCs, taken after 24 months of ibrutinib treatment. All receptors come from a human donor with chronic lymphocytic leukemia. Both conserved end residues are part of each CDR3. The D gene is left open where the match is weak. The size field is filled for only some rows; it gives once, few, many or a size class.

d_call	v_call	j_call	clone_size	cdr3_aa	cdr3_nt
-	TRBV29-1	TRBJ2-5	-	CSVDQTGFETQYF	TGCAGCGTTGATCAAACAGGGTTTGAGACCCAGTACTTC
-	TRBV4-3	TRBJ2-7	once	CASSPTLGDDTRSNYEQYF	TGCGCCAGCAGCCCGACCCTAGGGGACGACACGAGGTCTAACTACGAGCAGTACTTC
-	TRBV28	TRBJ1-1	-	CASTNPSGYGEAFF	TGTGCCAGCACCAACCCAAGCGGGTACGGTGAAGCTTTCTTT
-	TRBV28	TRBJ2-3	few	CASREGGRTDTQYF	TGTGCCAGCAGGGAGGGGGGACGTACAGATACGCAGTATTTT
TRBD1	TRBV6-4	TRBJ1-1	-	CASSQDRGDTEAFF	TGTGCCAGCAGTCAGGACAGGGGCGACACTGAAGCTTTCTTT
TRBD2	TRBV19	TRBJ2-7	once	CASTTSGSYEQYF	TGTGCCAGTACGACTAGCGGGAGCTACGAGCAGTACTTC
TRBD1	TRBV6-5	TRBJ2-7	-	CASSPGTGLNEQYF	TGTGCCAGCAGTCCCGGGACAGGGCTCAACGAGCAGTACTTC
TRBD2	TRBV15	TRBJ2-3	-	CATRLAGTVDTQYF	TGTGCCACCCGACTAGCGGGGACTGTAGATACGCAGTATTTT
-	TRBV6-5	TRBJ2-6	few	CASSFSGANVLTF	TGTGCCAGCAGTTTCTCTGGGGCCAACGTCCTGACTTTC
-	TRBV2	TRBJ2-7	-	CASSEYYEQYF	TGTGCCAGCAGTGAATACTACGAGCAGTACTTC
-	TRBV7-7	TRBJ1-1	-	CASSSPGVAGKSTEAFF	TGTGCTAGCAGCTCCCCCGGAGTTGCTGGGAAGAGCACTGAAGCTTTCTTT
-	TRBV6-5	TRBJ1-1	-	CASSWHTNTEAFF	TGTGCCAGCAGTTGGCATACGAACACTGAAGCTTTCTTT
-	TRBV28	TRBJ1-1	few	CASSFGPTEAFF	TGTGCCAGCAGCTTTGGCCCTACTGAAGCTTTCTTT
TRBD2	TRBV7-9	TRBJ2-1	-	CASSGLAGDGRFF	TGTGCCAGCAGTGGGCTAGCGGGAGACGGGCGGTTCTTC
-	TRBV5-6	TRBJ2-5	-	CASSLAEETQYF	TGTGCCAGCAGCTTAGCCGAGGAGACCCAGTACTTC
-	TRBV29-1	TRBJ2-1	few	CSAAEPQFF	TGCAGCGCTGCGGAGCCTCAGTTCTTC
TRBD2	TRBV7-3	TRBJ2-1	-	CASSPRAGVGNEQFF	TGTGCCAGCAGCCCGAGAGCGGGAGTAGGGAATGAGCAGTTCTTC
-	TRBV11-3	TRBJ1-1	once	CASSLRGSEAFF	TGTGCCAGCAGCTTACGAGGGTCCGAAGCTTTCTTT
-	TRBV19	TRBJ1-2	-	CASSISGTNYGYTF	TGTGCCAGTAGTATTTCCGGGACGAACTATGGCTACACCTTC
TRBD2	TRBV5-1	TRBJ2-7	-	CASSLGSSGSSYEQYF	TGCGCCAGCAGCTTGGGGTCTAGCGGGAGCTCCTACGAGCAGTACTTC
-	TRBV7-6	TRBJ1-5	-	CASSFGQNQPQHF	TGTGCCAGCAGCTTCGGACAGAATCAGCCCCAGCATTTT
-	TRBV7-9	TRBJ2-5	-	CASSLVGTAGETQYF	TGTGCCAGCAGCTTAGTCGGAACCGCGGGAGAGACCCAGTACTTC
-	TRBV4-2	TRBJ2-7	-	CASSQGNYEQYF	TGTGCCAGCAGCCAAGGAAACTACGAGCAGTACTTC
TRBD2	TRBV27	TRBJ2-7	once	CASSLGLALSAYEQYF	TGTGCCAGCAGTTTAGGACTAGCCCTCTCCGCCTACGAGCAGTACTTC
-	TRBV7-3	TRBJ2-1	-	CASSLRAGRNNEQFF	TGTGCCAGCAGCTTAAGGGCGGGAAGGAACAATGAGCAGTTCTTC
-	TRBV28	TRBJ2-5	-	CASSFELGRETQYF	TGTGCCAGCAGTTTTGAACTGGGAAGAGAGACCCAGTACTTC
TRBD2	TRBV30	TRBJ2-1	-	CAWSVSGVNEQFF	TGTGCCTGGAGTGTAAGCGGGGTCAATGAGCAGTTCTTC
-	TRBV30	TRBJ1-1	-	CAWGSTNTEAFF	TGTGCCTGGGGCTCGACGAACACTGAAGCTTTCTTT
-	TRBV7-3	TRBJ2-1	-	CASSLSEGGEQFF	TGTGCCAGCAGCTTATCTGAAGGGGGTGAGCAGTTCTTC